The entry below gives a single T cell receptor (beta chain) sequence along with its context. Its antigen is unknown. TCRdb keeps only in-frame clones here, not all; method: immunoSEQ multiplex PCR. This sample has about 140,000 clones, with around 92% found just once. The CDR3 is made up of 15 amino acids. Trimming took 4 bases from V and 2 from J; bases not matched to a gene: 5. Germline V CDR1 and CDR2: MNHEY, SMNVEV (reference sequence). These data belong to a study of T cell responses to AZD1222 COVID-19 vaccine. Findings and limits, study-wide: Baseline seropositives among AZD1222 recipients totaled only five to seven.

Sample: peripheral blood, taken 28 days after the second AZD1222 dose. The chain carries TRBV27 and TRBJ2-1; 7 nucleotides match TRBD2. The receptor was isolated from an adult who received the AZD1222 COVID-19 vaccine. This chain's CDR3 is CASSSSGVTYNEQFF. The CDR3 coding sequence is TGTGCCAGCAGTTCCAGCGGGGTAACCTACAATGAGCAGTTCTTC.